This T cell receptor (beta chain) was sequenced in a study of CD8 T cells in Susac syndrome. General study findings and limits: Regarding the TCR sequencing and HLA analysis, the study admitted that a relatively small number of individuals were involved.

With random hexamers, reverse transcription was performed on roughly 0.5 to 1 ug of RNA. TCR beta CDR3 was amplified by immunoSEQ multiplex PCR. This amplification extended across 54 Vbeta and 13 Jbeta segments. TCRdb fed the immunoSEQ multiplex PCR reads into MiXCR, producing one record per CDR3 protein. The table has roughly 170,000 distinct CDR3 sequences, 85% to 95% seen once. In blood CD8+ and CD4+ T cells, TCR beta underwent sequencing. Concerning this clonotype: The antigen remains undetermined.

The sequence was obtained from a human donor with multiple sclerosis. The sample comprised CD4+ T cells from PBMCs.

CDR3 amino acids: CASSQVHIDRRYEQYF. For the CDR3, the DNA is TGCGCCAGCAGCCAAGTTCATATTGACAGAAGGTACGAGCAGTACTTC. This sequence joins TRBV4-1 and TRBJ2-7; D perhaps matches TRBD1 (5 bases). This CDR3 has 16 amino acids. Per the germline V gene, CDR1 is MGHRA and CDR2 is YSYEKL. V dropped 1 base and J dropped 4 bases, with 17 bases sitting between them.